The 10 T cell receptor beta chains given below trace back to one sample, sequenced in a study of blood T cells in healthy people across ages. For the second PCR, which ran for 7 to 11 cycles, a sample-barcoded 5' primer and a J-beta primer mix were used. TCRdb analysed the 5' RACE reads with MiXCR anew, one entry per CDR3 protein. Altogether hundreds of thousands of distinct CDR3 sequences are present, about 28% being singletons, with the ten largest covering 15% to 19%. Sequenced sample: blood. The origin of the receptors is a woman older than 75 in good health.

The genes are TRBV5-6 and TRBJ1-2; D remains unclear. This CDR3 has 16 residues. V was clipped by 2 bases and J by 0 bases, with 14 bases between them. CDR1 is SGHDT, CDR2 YYEEEE, per germline. The CDR3 loop is CASSFIQDSSNYGYTF. CDR3 in DNA: TGTGCCAGCAGCTTTATTCAGGACTCATCTAACTATGGCTACACCTTC.

Comments on this clonotype: This clone may be a read error of a much larger clone one base away. The chain has TRBV4-1 and TRBJ1-2; a weak D match, TRBD1 (6 bases). CDR1 is MGHRA and CDR2 is YSYEKL in the germline V gene. This CDR3 comprises 15 residues. V lost 1 base and J 3 bases, leaving 12 bases between the germline ends. CDR3 protein: CASSQAHRVHYGYTF. CDR3 sequence (DNA): TGCGCCAGCAGCCAAGCTCACAGGGTACACTATGGCTACACCTTC.

This clonotype was recorded a few times. The chain combines TRBV7-2 with TRBJ2-7; perhaps TRBD2 as D (6 bases). The germline V and J ends were trimmed by 5 bases and 4 bases, with 15 bases remaining between them. Germline lookup yields CDR1 SGHTA and CDR2 FQGNSA. There are 14 residues in the CDR3. As DNA, the CDR3 is TGTGCCAGCAGCAAGCTGGGGACTGGGTACGAGCAGTACTTC. Its protein is CASSKLGTGYEQYF.

In this sample, this clonotype turned up a few times. The chain carries TRBV2 and TRBJ2-1, with 16 bases lining up with TRBD2. V gave up 5 bases and J gave up 6 bases; unmatched junction bases: 4. Germline V gene data show CDR1 as SNHLY and CDR2 as FYNNEI. The CDR3 has 16 amino acids. This chain's CDR3 is CASSYGTSGGGNEQFF. As DNA, the CDR3 is TGTGCCAGCAGTTACGGGACTAGCGGGGGGGGCAATGAGCAGTTCTTC. The full variable domain, rest sourced from reference TRBV2 and TRBJ2-1, is EPEVTQTPSHQVTQMGQEVILRCVPISNHLYFYWYRQILGQKVEFLVSFYNNEISEKSEIFDDQFSVERPDGSNFTLKIRSTKLEDSAMYFCASSYGTSGGGNEQFFGPGTRLTVL.

This clonotype was seen a handful of times. A much larger clone differs by one base, so this may be a read error. The chain carries TRBV4-3 and TRBJ2-1; 9 bases map to TRBD2. Gene TRBJ2-7 matches the end of the DNA better, so the J call may be wrong. Per germline, CDR1 LGHNA and CDR2 YSLEER. The CDR3 extends over 17 amino acids. CDR3 sequence: CASSHGYGRGGDNEQYF. For the CDR3, the DNA is TGCGCCAGCAGCCATGGGTACGGGCGGGGGGGCGACAATGAGCAGTACTTC.

A remark on this clonotype: The junction differs from germline at one of its ends, possibly a read error. Here the CDR3 DNA reads TGTGCCGGCAGGGGGACTAGCGGGGGTCGGTCCTACAATGAGCAGTTCTTC. Translating gives CAGRGTSGGRSYNEQFF. The rearrangement links TRBV14 to TRBJ2-1, with 14 bases aligning to TRBD2. CDR1 SGHDN and CDR2 FVKESK come from the germline V gene. The CDR3 contains 17 residues.

For this clonotype: One junction end disagrees with the germline gene, perhaps due to a read error. The V call is TRBV5-1, the J call TRBJ2-5, with D perhaps TRBD1 (6 bases). The CDR3 consists of 14 residues. CDR1 SGHRS and CDR2 YFSETQ come from the germline V gene. CDR3 residues: CTSSSWRTEETQYF. The CDR3, as DNA: TGCACCAGCAGCTCCTGGCGGACAGAAGAGACCCAGTACTTC.

This clonotype was observed many times. The J gene is TRBJ2-1, the V gene TRBV30; possibly TRBD2 for D (7 bases). The CDR3 has 14 amino acids. The V and J ends lost 4 bases and 0 bases respectively, with 10 bases between them. Germline-derived CDR1 and CDR2 are GTSNPN and SVGIG (reference sequence). CDR3 sequence reads: CAWIGGPSYNEQFF. The CDR3 nucleotides are TGTGCCTGGATCGGGGGGCCCTCCTACAATGAGCAGTTCTTC.

This chain connects TRBV2 to TRBJ1-2; D is undetermined. Trimming cost V 5 bases and J 4 bases, with 11 bases left between them. Germline loops: CDR1 SNHLY, CDR2 FYNNEI. The CDR3 is made up of 13 amino acids. DNA of the CDR3: TGTGCCAGCAGTCACGACAAAACCTATGGCTACACCTTC. Its protein product is CASSHDKTYGYTF.

There are many counts of this clonotype. This chain uses TRBV7-2 with TRBJ2-3, with 7 bases that match TRBD1. The CDR3 extends over 15 amino acids. Germline V CDR1 and CDR2: SGHTA, FQGNSA. The V and J ends lost 6 bases and 2 bases, in that order; junction bases with no gene match: 8. CDR3 sequence reads: CASRSDREITDTQYF. The CDR3 region has the DNA TGTGCCAGCAGGAGTGACAGGGAGATCACAGATACGCAGTATTTT.